What follows describes a single TCR beta chain. Source study methods: Cell counts per sample came from amplifying reference gene primers. Libraries were prepared by immunoSEQ multiplex PCR; TCRdb keeps only in-frame clonotypes and omits some of them. V and J calls and clone size are given by that table; D and trimming were obtained from the DNA. The sample carries 80,000 to 85,000 clones, around 88% recorded once. This entry comes from a study of blood T cell repertoires in COVID-19. The CDR3 consists of 15 residues. Trimming took 4 bases from V and 3 from J; bases not matched to a gene: 6. CDR1 is MGHRA, CDR2 YSYEKL, per germline.

This clonotype originated in a woman aged 80 or older with acute or convalescent COVID-19. The chain has TRBV4-1 and TRBJ2-1, with 7 bases matching TRBD1. Sequenced sample: peripheral blood. The CDR3 nucleotides read TGCGCCAGCAGCCCCCGGGACAGAAACTACAATGAGCAGTTCTTC. Amino acids: CASSPRDRNYNEQFF.